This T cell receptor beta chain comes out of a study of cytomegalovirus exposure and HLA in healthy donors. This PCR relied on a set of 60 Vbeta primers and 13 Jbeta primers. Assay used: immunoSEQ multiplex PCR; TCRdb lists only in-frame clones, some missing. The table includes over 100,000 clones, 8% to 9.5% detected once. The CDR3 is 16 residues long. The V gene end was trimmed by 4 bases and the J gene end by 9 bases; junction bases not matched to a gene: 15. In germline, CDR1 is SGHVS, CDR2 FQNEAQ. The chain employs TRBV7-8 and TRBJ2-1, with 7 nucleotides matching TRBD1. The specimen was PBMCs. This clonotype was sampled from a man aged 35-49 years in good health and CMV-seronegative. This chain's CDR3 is CASSSDRLRQGSEQFF. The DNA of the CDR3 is TGTGCCAGCAGCTCCGACCGCCTAAGACAGGGTAGTGAGCAGTTCTTC.